A selection of T cell receptor beta chains follows, all from one sample in a study of graft-versus-host responses after intestinal transplantation. Their specific antigens are unknown. Clones were sequenced by immunoSEQ multiplex PCR, and TCRdb holds only the in-frame ones, with some missing. The repertoire holds around 130,000 clones, 85% to 95% seen once, with around 0.16% in the top ten. The sample in question was unstimulated CD4+ T cells sorted from spleen or lymph node cells, obtained before intestinal transplant. Source of these receptors: a human donor who received an intestinal transplant. The CDR3 runs from the conserved cysteine through the conserved F or W. The D gene is left open where the match is weak. The listing skips clone size in some rows; elsewhere it reads once, few, many or a size class.

TRBJ2-5 | TRBV7-7 | TRBD2 | once | TGTGCCAGCAGCTCGTCCGGGGGGGCCGCGGAGACCCAGTACTTC | CASSSSGGAAETQYF
TRBJ2-3 | TRBV6-6 | TRBD2 | NA | TGTGCCAGCGGACTAGTCTCCACAGATACGCAGTATTTT | CASGLVSTDTQYF
TRBJ2-7 | TRBV20-1 | NA | once | TGCAGTGCTCATTACCGGGACGAGCAGTACTTC | CSAHYRDEQYF
TRBJ1-1 | TRBV10-3 | NA | medium-sized | TGTGCCATCAGTGAGGGCAGGGGCACTGAAGCTTTCTTT | CAISEGRGTEAFF
TRBJ2-1 | TRBV7-9 | TRBD1 | NA | TGTGCCAGCAGCTGGGACAGGGAAGAGCAGTTCTTC | CASSWDREEQFF
TRBJ2-5 | TRBV5-4 | NA | NA | TGTGCCAGCAGGGGGCGAGGTGAAGAGACCCAGTACTTC | CASRGRGEETQYF
TRBJ1-2 | TRBV19 | NA | NA | TGTGCCAGTACCCAAGGGTCGTCTGCTGGCTACACCTTC | CASTQGSSAGYTF
TRBJ2-1 | TRBV19 | TRBD2 | NA | TGTGCCAGTAGTATGGGGGGGGGCTCCTACAATGAGCAGTTCTTC | CASSMGGGSYNEQFF
TRBJ2-5 | TRBV9 | TRBD2 | NA | TGTGCCAGCAGCGTTACCCCGGGACTACAAGAGACCCAGTACTTC | CASSVTPGLQETQYF
TRBJ1-3 | TRBV7-2 | NA | NA | TGTGCCAGCAGCTTGGGCGCTGGAAACACCATATATTTT | CASSLGAGNTIYF
TRBJ1-5 | TRBV5-8 | NA | NA | TGTGCCAGCAGAACGGACAGATACTATAGCAATCAGCCCCAGCATTTT | CASRTDRYYSNQPQHF
TRBJ2-5 | TRBV27 | TRBD2 | NA | TGTGCCAGCCGCACCACTAGCGGGGACCAAGAGACCCAGTACTTC | CASRTTSGDQETQYF
TRBJ1-3 | TRBV18 | NA | NA | TGTGCCAGCTCACCAGGGCTCGCTGGAAACACCATATATTTT | CASSPGLAGNTIYF
TRBJ1-4 | TRBV14 | NA | few | TGTGCCAGCAGCCAGTTAGGGAGAACTAATGAAAAACTGTTTTTT | CASSQLGRTNEKLFF
TRBJ1-2 | TRBV5-1 | NA | NA | TGCGCCAGCAGCTTGGCTAGTTCTAACTATGGCTACACCTTC | CASSLASSNYGYTF
TRBJ1-2 | TRBV7-2 | NA | NA | TGTGCCAGCAGCCCGGACGGATCCTATGGCTACACCTTC | CASSPDGSYGYTF
TRBJ2-1 | TRBV4-2 | TRBD2 | NA | TGTGCCAGCAGCCAACGTGTGGGTGCGGGGGTATCCTACAATGAGCAGTTCTTC | CASSQRVGAGVSYNEQFF
TRBJ2-7 | TRBV6-1 | NA | once | TGTGCCAGCAGTGAAGCGCGTGTAGGGGAAGCCGGCTACGAGCAGTACTTC | CASSEARVGEAGYEQYF
TRBJ2-3 | TRBV18 | NA | NA | TGTGCCAGCTCACGCACCCACCCGACAGATACGCAGTATTTT | CASSRTHPTDTQYF
TRBJ2-7 | TRBV5-1 | NA | NA | TGCGCCAGCAGCTTGGACAGGGCAACCTACGAGCAGTACTTC | CASSLDRATYEQYF
TRBJ1-2 | TRBV5-1 | NA | NA | TGCGCCAGCAGCTCGACCCAGGGAAATCGAGGAGGCTACACCTTC | CASSSTQGNRGGYTF
TRBJ2-1 | TRBV15 | TRBD2 | few | TGTGCCACCAGCAGAGATCCTTTCTGGAGCGGGGGCGATGAGCAGTTCTTC | CATSRDPFWSGGDEQFF
TRBJ1-5 | TRBV6-5 | NA | NA | TGTGCCAGCAGCTTCCAAACGAGGAGCAATCAGCCCCAGCATTTT | CASSFQTRSNQPQHF
TRBJ2-3 | TRBV6-5 | NA | NA | TGTGCCAGCAGTTACCGCAGGGAGAGTACGCAGTATTTT | CASSYRRESTQYF
TRBJ1-1 | TRBV5-1 | NA | NA | TGCGCCAGCAGCTTGTCCAGGGCGGTTTCTGGTGAAGCTTTCTTT | CASSLSRAVSGEAFF
TRBJ1-1 | TRBV18 | NA | NA | TGTGCCAGCTCACCTTACCAACAGGGTGCTCATGAAGCTTTCTTT | CASSPYQQGAHEAFF
TRBJ1-6 | TRBV7-9 | NA | few | TGTGCCAGCAGCTTAGAGTGGGGGAATTCACCCCTCCACTTT | CASSLEWGNSPLHF
TRBJ2-3 | TRBV11-2 | NA | NA | TGTGCCAGCAGCTTAGCGGTGCGGGGTCATATGCCAGATACGCAGTATTTT | CASSLAVRGHMPDTQYF
TRBJ2-1 | TRBV5-6 | NA | few | TGTGCCAGCAGCTCAGGGGTCTCCTACAATGAGCAGTTCTTC | CASSSGVSYNEQFF
TRBJ1-1 | TRBV14 | TRBD1 | few | TGTGCCAGCACCCCAGGGGGCACCATGAACACTGAAGCTTTCTTT | CASTPGGTMNTEAFF
TRBJ2-1 | TRBV7-9 | TRBD1 | NA | TGTGCCAGCAGCCAGGGACAGGGTACCTACAATGAGCAGTTCTTC | CASSQGQGTYNEQFF
TRBJ1-5 | TRBV2 | NA | NA | TGTGCCAGCAGTGGGCAGACCAAATATAGCAATCAGCCCCAGCATTTT | CASSGQTKYSNQPQHF
TRBJ2-2 | TRBV4-2 | TRBD2 | NA | TGTGCCAGCAGCCAAGACAATAGCGGGGGGCGAACCGGGGAGCTGTTTTTT | CASSQDNSGGRTGELFF
TRBJ1-1 | TRBV27 | NA | NA | TGTGCCAGCAGCGACAGCGCACAAGCTTTCTTT | CASSDSAQAFF
TRBJ1-2 | TRBV12-5 | NA | NA | TGTGCTAGTGGTTTGGTCCCAGGGTCCTATGGCTACACCTTC | CASGLVPGSYGYTF
TRBJ1-2 | TRBV5-1 | NA | NA | TGCGCCAGCAGCTTGGACAGGGCTTTTGGCTACACCTTC | CASSLDRAFGYTF
TRBJ2-7 | TRBV6-1 | NA | NA | TGTGCCAGCAGTGAAGCTAAAATCTACGAGCAGTACTTC | CASSEAKIYEQYF
TRBJ2-7 | TRBV27 | TRBD1 | NA | TGTGCCAGCAGTCCACCGACAGGGCCCTACGAGCAGTACTTC | CASSPPTGPYEQYF
TRBJ1-3 | TRBV29-1 | NA | few | TGCAGCGTTAGTCCCCTAGAGTCTGGAAACACCATATATTTT | CSVSPLESGNTIYF
TRBJ2-7 | TRBV18 | TRBD2 | NA | TGTGCCAGCTCACCTGGACTAGCGGGGGGGACCTACGAGCAGTACTTC | CASSPGLAGGTYEQYF